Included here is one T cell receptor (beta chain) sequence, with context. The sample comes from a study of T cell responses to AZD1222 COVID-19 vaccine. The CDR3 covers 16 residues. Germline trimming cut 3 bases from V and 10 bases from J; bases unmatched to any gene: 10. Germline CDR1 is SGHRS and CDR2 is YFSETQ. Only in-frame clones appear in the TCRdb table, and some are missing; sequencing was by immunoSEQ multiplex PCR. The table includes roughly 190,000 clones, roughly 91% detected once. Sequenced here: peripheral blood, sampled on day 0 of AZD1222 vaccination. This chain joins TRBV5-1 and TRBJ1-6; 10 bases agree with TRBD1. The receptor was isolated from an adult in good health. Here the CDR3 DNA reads TGCGCCAGCAGCTCCCGAGGAGGGGACAGGGGCTCACCCCTCCACTTT. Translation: CASSSRGGDRGSPLHF.